The clone carrying this TCR beta chain was seen repeatedly, ten times or more. Its antigen is currently unknown. This sample was included in a study of blood T cells in healthy people across ages. With a J-beta primer mix and a sample-barcoded 5' primer, a second PCR ran about 7 to 12 cycles. TCRdb analysed the 5' RACE reads with MiXCR anew, one entry per CDR3 protein. Of hundreds of thousands of distinct CDR3 sequences listed, 25% to 30% were seen once; the top ten hold around 15%. The CDR3 length is 15 residues. Germline-derived CDR1 and CDR2 are LGHNA and YNFKEQ. V lost 0 bases to trimming and J lost 0 bases, with 6 bases between them. The study, taken as a whole, reports: In older individuals, TCR beta diversity per million T cells was lower, falling roughly linearly with age.

The chain links TRBV4-2 to TRBJ2-1, with D unclear. The sample comprised blood. This receptor was taken from a woman of 80 years or more in good health. The CDR3 region is CASSQDSNSYNEQFF. Written as DNA, the CDR3 is TGTGCCAGCAGCCAAGACTCTAACTCCTACAATGAGCAGTTCTTC.